This T cell receptor (beta chain) was identified during a study of blood T cell repertoires in COVID-19. In the study overall: T cells, B-cell-depleted T cells, or PBMCs supplied cDNA or gDNA.

There are 18 residues in the CDR3. V gave up 2 bases and J gave up 5 bases; unmatched junction bases: 12. Per the germline V gene, CDR1 is ENHRY and CDR2 is SYGVKD. Assay: immunoSEQ multiplex PCR; the TCRdb copy retains only in-frame clones and omits some. Of roughly 150,000 clones detected, approximately 90% appear once; the ten largest clones hold around 2.1%. The sequencing input was peripheral blood. The rearrangement joins TRBV10-3 to TRBJ2-3, with 11 nucleotides matching TRBD2. The sequence was obtained from a man between 18 and 29 years old with acute or convalescent COVID-19. The CDR3 DNA is TGTGCCATCAGTGAGCCCACTCACACTAGCGGGAGTGGAGATACGCAGTATTTT. It codes for CAISEPTHTSGSGDTQYF.